This note documents a single T cell receptor beta chain sequence. Its antigen remains unidentified. This entry comes from a study of T cell repertoires in cytomegalovirus infection. Study context: Recently identified HLA-C-restricted CMV epitopes were among the peptides used.

Germline V gives CDR1 MNHEY, CDR2 SMNVEV (reference sequence). The CDR3 covers 13 residues. The V end was cut by 7 bases, the J end by 7 bases, with 13 bases between. TCRdb fed the reads into MiXCR, producing one record per CDR3 protein. The data contain about 920,000 distinct CDR3 sequences, 31% of them seen just once; the ten biggest clones take up over 13%. This chain joins TRBV27 and TRBJ2-2; D might be TRBD2 (6 bases). Sample: cultured CD8+ T cells from PBMCs, taken from culture after CMV antigen stimulation. This receptor was taken from a human donor in good health (CMV status not recorded). Some clones in this sample may be carry-over from other donors' samples. The CDR3 DNA sequence: TGTGCCAGCAACCCCCTGGGACTCGGGGAGCTGTTTTTT. Translated, it gives CASNPLGLGELFF.